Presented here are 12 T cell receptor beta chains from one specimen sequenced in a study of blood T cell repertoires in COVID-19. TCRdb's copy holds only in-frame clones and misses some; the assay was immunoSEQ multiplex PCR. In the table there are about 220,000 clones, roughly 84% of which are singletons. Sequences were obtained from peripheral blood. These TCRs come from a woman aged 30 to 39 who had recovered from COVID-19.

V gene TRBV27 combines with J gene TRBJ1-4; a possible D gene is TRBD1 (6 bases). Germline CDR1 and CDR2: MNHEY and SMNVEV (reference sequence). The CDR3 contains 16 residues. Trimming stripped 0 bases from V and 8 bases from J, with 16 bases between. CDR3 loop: CASSLSIGTLPEKLFF. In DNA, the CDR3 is TGTGCCAGCAGTTTATCGATCGGGACACTCCCCGAAAAACTGTTTTTT.

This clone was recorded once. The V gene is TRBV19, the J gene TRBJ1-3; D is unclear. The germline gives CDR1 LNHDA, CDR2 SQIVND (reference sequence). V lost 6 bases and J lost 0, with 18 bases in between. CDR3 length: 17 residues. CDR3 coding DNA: TGTGCCAGTAGATTCACGATCCGGAGCGTCTCTGGAAACACCATATATTTT. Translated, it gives CASRFTIRSVSGNTIYF.

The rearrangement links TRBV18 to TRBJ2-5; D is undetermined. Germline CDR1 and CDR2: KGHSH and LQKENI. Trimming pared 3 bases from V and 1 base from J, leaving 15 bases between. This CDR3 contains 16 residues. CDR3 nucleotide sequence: TGTGCCAGCTCACCTTCAAGCCCCAGCGTCCAAGAGACCCAGTACTTC. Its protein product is CASSPSSPSVQETQYF.

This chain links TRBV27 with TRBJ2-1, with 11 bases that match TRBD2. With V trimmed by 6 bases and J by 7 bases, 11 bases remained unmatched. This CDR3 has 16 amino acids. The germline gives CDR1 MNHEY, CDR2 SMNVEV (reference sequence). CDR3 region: CASRENSGRARNEQFF. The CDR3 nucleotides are TGTGCCAGCAGAGAGAATAGCGGGAGGGCACGGAATGAGCAGTTCTTC.

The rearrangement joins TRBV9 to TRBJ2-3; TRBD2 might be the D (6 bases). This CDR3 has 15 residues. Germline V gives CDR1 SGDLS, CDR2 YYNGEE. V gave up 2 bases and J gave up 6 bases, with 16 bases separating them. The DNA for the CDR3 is TGTGCCAGCAGCGTCTCGATTAGCGGTTGGGATACGCAGTATTTT. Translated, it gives CASSVSISGWDTQYF.

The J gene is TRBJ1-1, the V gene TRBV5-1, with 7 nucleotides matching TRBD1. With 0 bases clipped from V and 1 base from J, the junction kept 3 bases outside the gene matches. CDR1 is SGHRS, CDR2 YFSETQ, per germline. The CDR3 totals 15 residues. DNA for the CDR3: TGCGCCAGCAGCTTGGAGGGGGCAGCGAACACTGAAGCTTTCTTT. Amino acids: CASSLEGAANTEAFF.

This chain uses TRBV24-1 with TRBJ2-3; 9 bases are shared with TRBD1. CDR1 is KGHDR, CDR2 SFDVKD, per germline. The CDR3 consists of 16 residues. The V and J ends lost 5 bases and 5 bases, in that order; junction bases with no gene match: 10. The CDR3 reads CATSVPTGTGIDTQYF. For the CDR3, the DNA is TGTGCCACCAGTGTCCCCACCGGGACAGGGATAGATACGCAGTATTTT.

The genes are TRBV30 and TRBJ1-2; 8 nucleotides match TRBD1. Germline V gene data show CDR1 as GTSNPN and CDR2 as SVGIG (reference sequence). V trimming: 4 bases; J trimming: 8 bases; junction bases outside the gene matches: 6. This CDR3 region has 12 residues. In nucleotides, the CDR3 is TGTGCCTGGACAGGGGGCGGCCCGGGCTACACCTTC. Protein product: CAWTGGGPGYTF. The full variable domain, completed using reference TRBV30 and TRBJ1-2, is SQTIHQWPATLVQPVGSPLSLECTVEGTSNPNLYWYRQAAGRGLQLLFYSVGIGQISSEVPQNLSASRPQDRQFILSSKKLLLSDSGFYLCAWTGGGPGYTFGSGTRLTVV.

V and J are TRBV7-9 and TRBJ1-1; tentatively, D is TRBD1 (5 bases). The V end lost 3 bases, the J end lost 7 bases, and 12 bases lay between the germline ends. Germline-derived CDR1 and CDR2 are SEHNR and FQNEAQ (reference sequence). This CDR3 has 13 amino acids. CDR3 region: CASSLLQGGEAFF. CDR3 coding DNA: TGTGCCAGCAGCTTGTTGCAGGGAGGTGAAGCTTTCTTT.

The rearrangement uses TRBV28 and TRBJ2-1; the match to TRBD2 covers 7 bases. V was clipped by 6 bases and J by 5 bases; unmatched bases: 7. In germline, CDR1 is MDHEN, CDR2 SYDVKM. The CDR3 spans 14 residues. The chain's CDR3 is CASRRPGLHNEQFF. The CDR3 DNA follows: TGTGCCAGCAGGAGACCGGGACTACACAATGAGCAGTTCTTC.

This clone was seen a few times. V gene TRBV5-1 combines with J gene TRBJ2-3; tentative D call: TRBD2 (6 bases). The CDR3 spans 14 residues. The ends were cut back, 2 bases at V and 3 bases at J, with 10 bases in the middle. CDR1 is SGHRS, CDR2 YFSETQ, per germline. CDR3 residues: CASSLGRMTDTQYF. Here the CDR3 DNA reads TGCGCCAGCAGCTTAGGGAGGATGACAGATACGCAGTATTTT.

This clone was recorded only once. The DNA for the CDR3 is TGTGCCAGCAGTTTATTGCTAGCGGGATCTTACGACGGGGAGCTGTTTTTT. This sequence encodes CASSLLLAGSYDGELFF. V and J are TRBV28 and TRBJ2-2; 9 bases map to TRBD2. The V segment lost 1 base and the J segment 7 bases; nucleotides outside the gene matches: 10. The germline gives CDR1 MDHEN, CDR2 SYDVKM. The CDR3 length is 17 residues.